This record concerns one T cell receptor (beta chain) sequence. Methods used by the authors: Scientists estimated how many nucleated cells there were by amplifying reference gene primers. Profiling relied on immunoSEQ multiplex PCR, and the TCRdb table lists in-frame clones only, not all of them. V, J and clone size are those of that table, while D and trimming were read from the DNA. Found here are some 83,000 clones, roughly 88% of them singletons; the top ten hold around 7.3%. These data originate in a study of blood T cell repertoires in COVID-19. Study-level information: Samples representing acute and convalescent COVID-19 were sourced from the United States, Italy and Spain. From T cells, B-cell-depleted T cells, or PBMCs came the material, which was cDNA or gDNA.

This TCR derives from a man in his fifties or sixties with active COVID-19. Sample: peripheral blood.

CDR3 region: CASSKLGTGELFF. The DNA for the CDR3 is TGTGCCAGCAGCAAACTAGGAACCGGGGAGCTGTTTTTT. The chain is built from TRBV12-3 or TRBV12-4 and TRBJ2-2; possible D gene TRBD2, 5 bases. The CDR3 totals 13 residues. The ends were cut back, 6 bases at V and 5 bases at J, with 10 bases in the middle.